This entry is about one T cell receptor beta chain. Its antigen is unknown. The use of a sample-barcoded 5' primer and a J-beta primer mix characterized a second PCR of about 6 to 11 cycles. Each cDNA molecule, via a template-switch adaptor with 12 random nucleotides, was tagged. TCRdb processed the 5' RACE reads anew with MiXCR; each CDR3 protein has one entry. The sample records 2 million or so distinct CDR3 sequences, just under 50% being singletons. Every participating donor contributed approximately 10 milliliters of peripheral blood through a draw. The study isolated at least 7 million PBMCs from each sample. The source of the sample is a study of blood T cells in healthy people across ages. General study findings and limits: Fewer expanded clones and more diversity marked long-lived versus aged donors.

Specimen: blood. This receptor was taken from a woman between 40 and 55 years old in good health.

This chain's CDR3 is CASSVGVGSGPYEQYF. The CDR3 DNA follows: TGTGCCAGCAGCGTAGGGGTGGGGTCGGGCCCCTACGAGCAGTACTTC. The chain employs TRBV9 and TRBJ2-7; no reliable D call. V lost 0 bases and J lost 2, with 15 bases in between. This CDR3 has 16 amino acids. Germline CDR1 is SGDLS and CDR2 is YYNGEE.